This is a list of T cell receptor beta chains from one sample in a study of low-dose radiotherapy and immunotherapy resistance in tumors. TCRdb fed the reads into MiXCR, producing one record per CDR3 protein. The sample includes some 57,000 distinct CDR3 sequences, under 30% of them seen just once. The sequenced sample was PBMCs, obtained after low-dose radiotherapy plus immunotherapy. These TCRs come from a male donor with prostate cancer. CDR3s include the opening cysteine and the closing phenylalanine or tryptophan. Fields, in order: clone size, D gene, J gene, V gene, CDR3 protein, CDR3 DNA. D genes are given only for firm matches. Clone size, where shown, is once, few, many, or a class for clones that have expanded.

- | TRBD2 | TRBJ2-7 | TRBV7-7 | CASSRTSGGAGSYEQYF | TGTGCTAGCAGCAGAACTAGCGGGGGGGCCGGATCCTACGAGCAGTACTTC
many | - | TRBJ2-1 | TRBV6-2/TRBV6-3 | CASMGYNEQFF | TGTGCCAGCATGGGCTACAATGAGCAGTTCTTC
many | TRBD1 | TRBJ2-3 | TRBV7-9 | CASSATGALSFTDTQYF | TGTGCCAGCAGCGCGACAGGGGCCCTCTCGTTCACAGATACGCAGTATTTT
many | - | TRBJ2-7 | TRBV3-1 | CASSHTSPDEQYF | TGTGCCAGCAGCCACACGTCCCCCGACGAGCAGTACTTC
many | TRBD1 | TRBJ2-7 | TRBV10-3 | CAIRKNTGQEGSYEQYF | TGTGCCATCAGGAAAAATACGGGACAGGAGGGGTCCTACGAGCAGTACTTC
once | - | TRBJ2-3 | TRBV5-4 | CASSLGGARGTDTQYF | TGTGCCAGCAGCTTGGGGGGGGCGCGGGGCACAGATACGCAGTATTTT
many | TRBD2 | TRBJ2-2 | TRBV27 | CASRTSGGGELFF | TGTGCCAGCAGAACTAGCGGGGGCGGGGAGCTGTTTTTT
many | TRBD2 | TRBJ2-7 | TRBV20-1 | CSAQLAGGNEQYF | TGCAGTGCGCAACTAGCGGGGGGCAACGAGCAGTACTTC
many | - | TRBJ2-3 | TRBV29-1 | CSVEDNTADTQYF | TGCAGCGTTGAAGATAACACAGCAGATACGCAGTATTTT
many | TRBD2 | TRBJ2-7 | TRBV29-1 | CSVSGGKTYEQYF | TGCAGCGTTAGCGGGGGGAAAACCTACGAGCAGTACTTC
many | TRBD2 | TRBJ2-5 | TRBV2 | CASTGGRATQYF | TGTGCCAGCACGGGGGGGCGGGCGACCCAGTACTTC
many | - | TRBJ2-2 | TRBV10-3 | CAISEATGELFF | TGTGCCATCAGTGAGGCCACCGGGGAGCTGTTTTTT
many | - | TRBJ2-2 | TRBV2 | CASVVGANTGELFF | TGTGCCAGCGTTGTAGGCGCGAACACCGGGGAGCTGTTTTTT
many | - | TRBJ2-3 | TRBV6-2/TRBV6-3 | CASKAKRTDTQYF | TGTGCCAGCAAGGCCAAACGCACAGATACGCAGTATTTT
many | TRBD2 | TRBJ2-1 | TRBV5-1 | CARWSPSGGYNEQFF | TGCGCCAGATGGTCCCCTAGCGGGGGATACAATGAGCAGTTCTTC
many | TRBD1 | TRBJ2-3 | TRBV6-8 | CASSGQGAYTDTQYF | TGTGCCAGCAGTGGCCAGGGGGCTTACACAGATACGCAGTATTTT
- | - | TRBJ2-7 | TRBV7-2 | CASSSAYEQYF | TGTGCCAGCAGCTCCGCCTACGAGCAGTACTTC
many | TRBD2 | TRBJ2-1 | TRBV13 | CASSPPGGPYNEQFF | TGTGCCAGCAGCCCACCGGGGGGGCCCTACAATGAGCAGTTCTTC
many | - | TRBJ1-6 | TRBV30 | CAWSPVRGFGNSPLHF | TGTGCCTGGAGCCCTGTGAGGGGTTTTGGTAATTCACCCCTCCACTTT
- | TRBD2 | TRBJ2-7 | TRBV3-1 | CASSQGLAGLGEQYF | TGTGCCAGCAGCCAAGGCCTAGCGGGATTAGGCGAGCAGTACTTC
many | - | TRBJ2-5 | TRBV15 | CATSRGVKETQYF | TGTGCCACCAGCAGGGGGGTGAAAGAGACCCAGTACTTC
many | - | TRBJ2-7 | TRBV7-2 | CASRVNGEHEQYF | TGTGCCAGCAGAGTGAATGGGGAACACGAGCAGTACTTC
- | TRBD1 | TRBJ1-5 | TRBV2 | CASSRDRGRRQPQHF | TGTGCCAGCAGCCGCGACAGGGGGCGTCGACAGCCCCAGCATTTT
many | - | TRBJ2-5 | TRBV5-4 | CASSRGPGGANQETQYF | TGTGCCAGCAGCCGCGGCCCGGGGGGCGCTAACCAAGAGACCCAGTACTTC
few | - | TRBJ2-7 | TRBV5-5 | CASSFRASTYEQYF | TGTGCCAGCAGCTTCAGGGCAAGCACCTACGAGCAGTACTTC
many | TRBD2 | TRBJ2-1 | TRBV9 | CASSVGTSVGYEQFF | TGTGCCAGCAGCGTGGGGACTAGTGTTGGCTATGAGCAGTTCTTC
- | TRBD1 | TRBJ2-7 | TRBV13 | CASSFTGTGNPEQYF | TGTGCCAGCAGCTTTACCGGGACAGGTAATCCCGAGCAGTACTTC
- | - | TRBJ2-2 | TRBV3-1 | CASSQVREDTGELFF | TGTGCCAGCAGCCAAGTAAGGGAGGACACCGGGGAGCTGTTTTTT
- | - | TRBJ1-2 | TRBV11-2 | CASSSEGSTYTF | TGTGCCAGCAGCTCGGAGGGTAGCACGTACACCTTC
few | - | TRBJ1-3 | TRBV7-9 | CASSLPDSSGNTIYF | TGTGCCAGCAGCTTACCGGACAGCTCTGGAAACACCATATATTTT
many | - | TRBJ2-2 | TRBV24-1 | CATSATVGELFF | TGTGCCACCAGTGCGACGGTTGGGGAGCTGTTTTTT
many | - | TRBJ2-5 | TRBV27 | CASSTLSREGETQYF | TGTGCCAGCTCCACCTTGAGTAGGGAAGGCGAGACCCAGTACTTC
- | TRBD2 | TRBJ2-5 | TRBV12-5 | CASGLALTSEIQETQYF | TGTGCTAGTGGTTTGGCTCTTACTAGCGAGATACAAGAGACCCAGTACTTC
many | - | TRBJ1-5 | TRBV6-2/TRBV6-3 | CASKLDSDMLRAQHF | TGTGCCAGTAAACTCGACTCGGATATGTTGCGGGCCCAGCATTTT
once | - | TRBJ1-3 | TRBV5-1 | CASSPQGSGAGNAIYF | TGCGCCAGCAGCCCACAGGGTTCAGGTGCTGGAAACGCCATATATTTT
medium-sized | TRBD2 | TRBJ2-2 | TRBV6-2/TRBV6-3 | CASSYPSGGVANTGELFF | TGTGCCAGCAGTTATCCTAGCGGGGGGGTTGCGAACACCGGGGAGCTGTTTTTT
many | - | TRBJ1-6 | TRBV27 | CASSVRRVSPLHF | TGTGCCAGCAGTGTCCGCAGAGTATCACCCCTCCACTTT
many | TRBD1 | TRBJ2-1 | TRBV12-3/TRBV12-4 | CASSPVPGQHNEQFF | TGTGCCAGCAGTCCAGTACCGGGACAGCACAATGAGCAGTTCTTC
many | TRBD1 | TRBJ2-1 | TRBV12-3/TRBV12-4 | CASSLRTGGPNEQFF | TGTGCCAGCAGTTTACGGACAGGGGGCCCCAATGAGCAGTTCTTC